These 26 T cell receptor beta chains originate from one sample sequenced in a study of T-cell reconstitution after alpha-beta-depleted transplantation in children. The authors prepared the TCRbeta library with unique molecular identifiers. TCRdb itself ran the PCR reads through MiXCR, one entry per CDR3 protein. The sample shows fewer than 550,000 distinct CDR3 sequences, approximately 11% of them seen only once. The specimen was PBMCs from the stem cell graft donor, collected from the stem cell graft. These receptors were collected from a human donor who donated a stem cell graft to a child with acute myeloid leukemia.

The chain joins TRBV7-2 to TRBJ2-3, with D maybe TRBD2 (6 bases). The CDR3 has 13 residues. V lost 5 bases and J 6 bases, leaving 12 bases between the germline ends. Germline V CDR1 and CDR2: SGHTA, FQGNSA. The CDR3 sequence: CASSPRLVDTQYF. DNA of the CDR3: TGTGCCAGCAGCCCCCGACTAGTTGATACGCAGTATTTT.

The V gene is TRBV10-3, the J gene TRBJ2-3; D perhaps matches TRBD2 (5 bases). V lost 6 bases, J lost 2 bases, and 9 bases lay in between. CDR1 ENHRY and CDR2 SYGVKD come from the germline V gene. This CDR3 is 13 amino acids long. The CDR3 reads CAIRGGPTDTQYF. CDR3 in DNA: TGTGCCATCAGAGGCGGGCCCACAGATACGCAGTATTTT.

The chain has TRBV4-1 and TRBJ2-2; 13 bases line up with TRBD2. The germline CDR1 and CDR2 sequences are MGHRA and YSYEKL. Unmatched junction bases numbered 5, after V lost 2 bases and J lost 2 bases. CDR3 length equals 18 residues. CDR3 sequence reads: CASSQSGLAGLNTGELFF. The CDR3 bases are TGCGCCAGCAGCCAATCGGGACTAGCGGGGCTCAACACCGGGGAGCTGTTTTTT.

The chain recombines TRBV5-5 with TRBJ2-3; no clear D. Germline CDR1 SGHKS, CDR2 YYEKEE (reference sequence). Trimming stripped 4 bases from V and 1 base from J, with 10 bases between. The CDR3 loop spans 14 amino acids. The CDR3 loop is CASSHVDGTDTQYF. For the CDR3, the DNA is TGTGCCAGCAGCCACGTAGATGGCACAGATACGCAGTATTTT.

V gene TRBV5-6 combines with J gene TRBJ1-6; D gene ambiguous. The CDR3 contains 14 residues. CDR1 is SGHDT and CDR2 is YYEEEE in the germline V gene. V was shortened by 2 bases and J by 9 bases, with 12 bases between the two germline ends. The CDR3 region has the DNA TGTGCCAGCAGCTTTGTCCGGACGGGTTCACCCCTCCACTTT. Translation gives CASSFVRTGSPLHF.

V is TRBV7-9 and J is TRBJ1-1; D is possibly TRBD1 (5 bases). CDR3 length: 14 amino acids. The ends were cut back, 4 bases at V and 1 base at J, with 10 bases in the middle. Germline assignment: CDR1 SEHNR and CDR2 FQNEAQ (reference sequence). CDR3 region: CASSWNQGNTEAFF. Written as DNA, the CDR3 is TGTGCCAGCAGCTGGAACCAGGGGAACACTGAAGCTTTCTTT.

The CDR3 here is CASSQDKGTSYSFGEQFF. In DNA form, the CDR3 reads TGTGCCAGCAGCCAAGATAAGGGGACTAGCTACTCTTTCGGTGAGCAGTTCTTC. This chain uses TRBV3-1 with TRBJ2-1, with TRBD2 matching 9 bases. Germline V CDR1 and CDR2: LGHDT, YNNKEL (reference sequence). CDR3 length: 18 amino acids. The V gene end was trimmed by 0 bases and the J gene end by 9 bases; junction bases not matched to a gene: 15.

The chain uses TRBV20-1 and TRBJ1-3; D remains unclear. Trimming took off 2 bases at V and 4 bases at J, with 12 bases between the two ends. Germline V lookup: CDR1 DFQATT, CDR2 SNEGSKA (reference sequence). There are 14 residues in the CDR3. CDR3 sequence reads: CSARSGNSGNTIYF. The CDR3, as DNA: TGCAGTGCTAGATCCGGGAACTCAGGAAACACCATATATTTT.

This clonotype came up a few times. The chain combines TRBV12-3 or TRBV12-4 with TRBJ2-4, with 10 positions matching TRBD2. J was trimmed by 2 bases and V by 3 bases; bases with no gene match: 1. The CDR3 covers 15 residues. In DNA form, the CDR3 reads TGTGCCAGCAGTTTGACTAGCGGGTCCAAAAACATTCAGTACTTC. It codes for CASSLTSGSKNIQYF.

This clonotype was seen only a few times. The CDR3 coding sequence is TGTGCCAGCAGTGCCCACCTGGGACAGGGAAACACTGAAGCTTTCTTT. Its translation: CASSAHLGQGNTEAFF. This chain uses TRBV2 with TRBJ1-1; 9 nucleotides align to TRBD1. V shed 4 bases and J 2 bases; nucleotides not matched to a gene: 8. The CDR3 extends over 16 amino acids. In germline, CDR1 is SNHLY, CDR2 FYNNEI. Full variable domain (missing parts from reference TRBV2 and TRBJ1-1): EPEVTQTPSHQVTQMGQEVILRCVPISNHLYFYWYRQILGQKVEFLVSFYNNEISEKSEIFDDQFSVERPDGSNFTLKIRSTKLEDSAMYFCASSAHLGQGNTEAFFGQGTRLTVV.

The rearrangement links TRBV25-1 to TRBJ2-1, with D perhaps assigned TRBD1 or TRBD2 (5 bases each). Germline CDR1 and CDR2: MGHDK and SYGVNS. V was pared by 3 bases and J by 4 bases, with 16 bases between. CDR3 size: 16 residues. The CDR3 here is CASSESRRGEYNEQFF. The CDR3 DNA is TGTGCCAGCAGTGAGAGTCGGCGAGGGGAGTACAATGAGCAGTTCTTC.

This clonotype came up a few times. CDR3 DNA: TGTGCCAGCAGCTTAGGGACTAGCGGACTAGTTCAAGAGACCCAGTACTTC. This sequence encodes CASSLGTSGLVQETQYF. This rearrangement joins TRBV7-2 to TRBJ2-5; 10 bases map to TRBD2. This CDR3 comprises 17 residues. J was trimmed by 2 bases and V by 1 base; bases with no gene match: 7. The V gene's germline CDR1 is SGHTA and CDR2 FQGNSA.

The chain couples TRBV7-2 to TRBJ2-5; TRBD2 is a possible D gene (5 bases). CDR3 length: 15 amino acids. Germline V lookup: CDR1 SGHTA, CDR2 FQGNSA. Trimming removed 0 bases at V and 4 bases at J, with 12 bases between. CDR3 region: CASSLADGIAETQYF. The CDR3 coding sequence is TGTGCCAGCAGCTTAGCGGACGGGATAGCAGAGACCCAGTACTTC.

In its sample, this clonotype was seen a few times. The V call is TRBV12-3 or TRBV12-4, the J call TRBJ1-1; tentative D call: TRBD1 (6 bases). Trimming removed 5 bases at V and 3 bases at J, with 19 bases between. The CDR3 covers 16 residues. The CDR3 DNA reads TGTGCCAGCAGTCATGCCCCGGGACACAGTTACACTGAAGCTTTCTTT. Translation gives CASSHAPGHSYTEAFF.

The CDR3 DNA follows: TGTGCCATCACTGGCCAGGTTGACTCACCCCTCCACTTT. It encodes CAITGQVDSPLHF. V and J are TRBV10-3 and TRBJ1-6; no clear D gene. There are 13 residues in the CDR3. Germline assignment: CDR1 ENHRY and CDR2 SYGVKD. V was pared by 7 bases and J by 10 bases, with 14 bases between.

Ten or more counts support this clonotype. This chain joins TRBV20-1 and TRBJ2-7, with 8 bases that match TRBD2. The germline gives CDR1 DFQATT, CDR2 SNEGSKA (reference sequence). J gave up 2 bases and V 3 bases, and 3 bases lay outside the gene matches. There are 13 residues in the CDR3. The CDR3 loop reads CSASSGRAYEQYF. The DNA of the CDR3 is TGCAGTGCTAGTTCCGGGAGGGCCTACGAGCAGTACTTC.

This clonotype was picked up many times. The chain recombines TRBV10-3 with TRBJ2-1; TRBD2 might be the D (5 bases). This CDR3 is 14 amino acids long. Trimming cost V 8 bases and J 8 bases, with 19 bases left between them. Germline V gene data show CDR1 as ENHRY and CDR2 as SYGVKD. The CDR3 here is CAIQGSGPWDEQFF. The CDR3 DNA follows: TGTGCCATCCAAGGGAGTGGGCCCTGGGATGAGCAGTTCTTC.

This clonotype has only a few counts. The chain joins TRBV4-1 to TRBJ2-4; D perhaps matches TRBD1 (6 bases). The ends were cut back, 3 bases at V and 2 bases at J, with 14 bases in the middle. The CDR3 is made up of 16 amino acids. Germline values: CDR1 MGHRA, CDR2 YSYEKL. Written as DNA, the CDR3 is TGCGCCAGCAGCCACCTTACCAGGGGATCCAAAAACATTCAGTACTTC. Translated, it gives CASSHLTRGSKNIQYF.

The CDR3 reads CAKQLGTGANVLTF. As DNA, the CDR3 is TGTGCTAAACAATTGGGCACTGGGGCCAACGTCCTGACTTTC. This chain uses TRBV2 with TRBJ2-6, with no clear D. CDR3 length equals 14 residues. Germline lookup yields CDR1 SNHLY and CDR2 FYNNEI.

This clonotype was seen more than once but under ten times. The V and J genes are TRBV4-3 and TRBJ1-2; D possibly corresponds to TRBD1 (5 bases). This CDR3 region has 15 residues. Germline lookup yields CDR1 LGHNA and CDR2 YSLEER. Trimming removed 0 bases at V and 5 bases at J, with 13 bases between. The DNA of the CDR3 is TGCGCCAGCAGCCAAGATGGGGCAGGGCGGTATGGCTACACCTTC. Amino acids: CASSQDGAGRYGYTF.

The chain uses TRBV20-1 and TRBJ1-5, with 10 nucleotides matching TRBD1. The CDR3 totals 14 residues. V was clipped by 6 bases and J by 4 bases; unmatched bases: 6. Germline V gene lookup returns CDR1 DFQATT and CDR2 SNEGSKA (reference sequence). The CDR3, as DNA: TGCAGTGCGGCACCGGGACAGGGGAATCAGCCCCAGCATTTT. Translated: CSAAPGQGNQPQHF.

Only a few counts were recorded for this clonotype. V and J are TRBV5-6 and TRBJ2-5, with 7 bases identical to TRBD1. J was trimmed by 2 bases and V by 4 bases; bases with no gene match: 8. CDR3 length: 15 amino acids. CDR1 and CDR2 from the germline V gene are SGHDT and YYEEEE. The DNA for the CDR3 is TGTGCCAGCAGCCTGGGACAGATCCATCAAGAGACCCAGTACTTC. Residues: CASSLGQIHQETQYF.

The chain joins TRBV6-5 to TRBJ2-3; the D gene is possibly TRBD2 (5 bases). CDR1 and CDR2 (germline): MNHEY, SVGAGI. Trimming cost V 0 bases and J 0 bases, with 10 bases left between them. The CDR3 length is 16 residues. CDR3 residues: CASSYSGARSTDTQYF. The CDR3 region has the DNA TGTGCCAGCAGTTACTCGGGAGCGAGGAGCACAGATACGCAGTATTTT.

This clonotype showed up just a few times. The V gene is TRBV20-1, the J gene TRBJ2-3; unclear D gene. The germline gives CDR1 DFQATT, CDR2 SNEGSKA (reference sequence). V shed 6 bases and J shed 4 bases, with 11 bases lying between them. The CDR3 extends over 12 amino acids. In DNA, the CDR3 is TGCAGTGCGCACTCCGCCCCAGATACGCAGTATTTT. This translates into CSAHSAPDTQYF.

The table lists this clonotype with a few counts. The V gene is TRBV12-3 or TRBV12-4, the J gene TRBJ1-6, with D perhaps TRBD1 (6 bases). CDR3 length: 16 amino acids. V gave up 1 base and J gave up 8 bases, with 15 bases separating them. The CDR3 nucleotides read TGTGCCAGCAGTTTAGACAGGGTGAGGATGGATTCACCCCTCCACTTT. It encodes CASSLDRVRMDSPLHF.

There are a few counts of this clonotype. The V gene is TRBV7-2, the J gene TRBJ2-7; 8 nucleotides match TRBD2. Germline V gene lookup returns CDR1 SGHTA and CDR2 FQGNSA. This CDR3 has 13 amino acids. J gave up 7 bases and V 5 bases, and 7 bases lay outside the gene matches. The CDR3 spells CASSRGGVREQYF. The CDR3 bases are TGTGCCAGCAGCCGGGGGGGGGTGCGGGAGCAGTACTTC.